The 17 T cell receptor beta chains below were found in one sample sequenced in a study of blood T cell repertoires in COVID-19. This table comes from immunoSEQ multiplex PCR, and its TCRdb copy is limited to in-frame clones, with some not included. In the table there are over 70,000 clones, roughly 80% of which are singletons. The sequenced material came from peripheral blood. Receptor source: a man aged 25-45 years with COVID-19, enrolled during active disease.

The J gene is TRBJ1-3, the V gene TRBV27; D unclear. V was shortened by 5 bases and J by 1 base, with 6 bases between the two germline ends. Germline-derived CDR1 and CDR2 are MNHEY and SMNVEV (reference sequence). The CDR3 consists of 13 residues. CDR3 nucleotides: TGTGCCAGCAGTCCCACTTCTGGAAACACCATATATTTT. Its protein is CASSPTSGNTIYF.

This CDR3 reads CSVPLRDRQETQYF. The DNA of the CDR3 is TGCAGCGTTCCGCTACGGGACAGGCAAGAGACCCAGTACTTC. The chain employs TRBV29-1 and TRBJ2-5; 8 nucleotides match TRBD1. CDR3 length equals 14 residues. J gave up 2 bases and V 5 bases, and 7 bases lay outside the gene matches. CDR1 and CDR2 (germline): SQVTM, ANQGSEA.

The chain combines TRBV7-2 with TRBJ2-7; 10 nucleotides agree with TRBD1. Germline CDR1 SGHTA, CDR2 FQGNSA. The length of the CDR3 is 15 residues. The V gene end was trimmed by 5 bases and the J gene end by 2 bases; junction bases not matched to a gene: 6. Here the CDR3 reads CASSTRDRGTYEQYF. Written as DNA, the CDR3 is TGTGCCAGCAGCACCCGGGACAGGGGTACCTACGAGCAGTACTTC.

This clone was counted once. The chain uses TRBV6-5 and TRBJ1-1, with D unclear. The CDR3 is made up of 13 amino acids. V was clipped by 7 bases and J by 0 bases, with 9 bases between them. CDR1 and CDR2 from the germline V gene are MNHEY and SVGAGI. The CDR3: CASNGGMNTEAFF. The DNA of the CDR3 is TGTGCCAGCAACGGCGGAATGAACACTGAAGCTTTCTTT.

The genes are TRBV4-1 and TRBJ2-1; TRBD2 might be the D (6 bases). Germline CDR1 reads MGHRA; CDR2 reads YSYEKL. The CDR3 runs 15 residues. The germline V and J ends were trimmed by 4 bases and 5 bases, with 15 bases remaining between them. The CDR3 nucleotides read TGCGCCAGCAGCCCCCCAGGTAGCGGAGACAATGAGCAGTTCTTC. Encoded protein: CASSPPGSGDNEQFF.

A few counts support this clone. V is TRBV15 and J is TRBJ2-7; D gene unclear. Between the trimmed V and J ends, which lost 5 bases and 6 bases, there was a span of 11 bases. CDR1 is LNHNV, CDR2 YYDKDF, per germline (reference sequence). There are 12 residues in the CDR3. CDR3 sequence reads: CATSPSWAEQYF. CDR3 sequence (DNA): TGTGCCACCAGCCCCTCCTGGGCCGAGCAGTACTTC.

CDR3 loop: CAISGTGAPNQPQHF. In DNA, the CDR3 is TGTGCCATCAGTGGGACAGGTGCCCCAAATCAGCCCCAGCATTTT. V is TRBV10-3 and J is TRBJ1-5; 7 bases map to TRBD1. CDR1 and CDR2 from the germline V gene are ENHRY and SYGVKD. V shed 4 bases and J 4 bases; nucleotides not matched to a gene: 7. The CDR3 has 15 amino acids.

The chain carries TRBV3-1 (or the pseudogene TRBV3-2) and TRBJ1-2; TRBD1 matches 10 bases. The J segment lost 8 bases and the V segment lost 4 bases, leaving 7 bases of the junction unmatched. Per the germline V gene, CDR1 is LGHDT and CDR2 is YNNKEL (reference sequence). The length of the CDR3 is 14 residues. CDR3: CASSPGQGLSGYTF. The CDR3 DNA sequence: TGTGCCAGCAGCCCGGGACAGGGGCTCAGCGGCTACACCTTC.

The genes are TRBV19 and TRBJ2-1, with 12 bases lining up with TRBD2. Per the germline V gene, CDR1 is LNHDA and CDR2 is SQIVND (reference sequence). After removal of 3 bases from V and 2 bases from J, the junction contained 11 bases not matched to a gene. This CDR3 comprises 19 residues. The CDR3 spells CASSIRLGLAGHPYNEQFF. Written as DNA, the CDR3 is TGTGCCAGTAGTATTCGATTGGGACTAGCGGGTCATCCCTACAATGAGCAGTTCTTC.

This chain joins TRBV28 and TRBJ2-7; D is uncertain. The CDR3 spans 15 residues. Germline lookup yields CDR1 MDHEN and CDR2 SYDVKM. V was cut by 5 bases and J by 5 bases, with 19 bases left in between. The CDR3 bases are TGTGCCAGCAGTCCACCAGGCCGAGCTCTGGACGAGCAGTACTTC. This translates into CASSPPGRALDEQYF.

V usage is TRBV19 and J usage is TRBJ2-5; D perhaps matches TRBD1 (6 bases). Deletions cut 3 bases from V and 4 bases from J, with 18 bases between. The CDR3 spans 16 residues. Germline CDR1 is LNHDA and CDR2 is SQIVND (reference sequence). CDR3 sequence: CASSISARGGRETQYF. The CDR3 DNA reads TGTGCCAGTAGTATTTCCGCCAGGGGCGGTAGAGAGACCCAGTACTTC.

The chain carries TRBV2 and TRBJ1-5; D uncertain. Germline CDR1 reads SNHLY; CDR2 reads FYNNEI. V was clipped by 2 bases and J by 3 bases, with 8 bases between them. This CDR3 spans 14 amino acids. CDR3 DNA sequence: TGTGCCAGCAGTGAAAGACGGGACAATCAGCCCCAGCATTTT. Translated: CASSERRDNQPQHF. Full variable domain (remainder filled in from reference TRBV2 and TRBJ1-5): EPEVTQTPSHQVTQMGQEVILRCVPISNHLYFYWYRQILGQKVEFLVSFYNNEISEKSEIFDDQFSVERPDGSNFTLKIRSTKLEDSAMYFCASSERRDNQPQHFGDGTRLSIL.

This chain joins TRBV6-5 and TRBJ1-5; a weak D match, TRBD1 (6 bases). The CDR3 covers 15 residues. V dropped 6 bases and J dropped 1 base, with 13 bases sitting between them. Germline CDR1 MNHEY, CDR2 SVGAGI. The CDR3, as DNA: TGTGCCAGCAGAGGACAGAGATCGAGCAATCAGCCCCAGCATTTT. Its translation: CASRGQRSSNQPQHF.

The chain combines TRBV9 with TRBJ2-1, with TRBD2 matching 7 bases. Trimming cost V 0 bases and J 2 bases; bases outside gene matches: 11. The CDR3 consists of 18 residues. Germline V gene data show CDR1 as SGDLS and CDR2 as YYNGEE. The CDR3 DNA reads TGTGCCAGCAGCGTAGGCTACGCGAGCGGGGTTGCCTACAATGAGCAGTTCTTC. Translated, it gives CASSVGYASGVAYNEQFF.

The genes are TRBV9 and TRBJ2-1, with D tentatively TRBD1 (6 bases). CDR1 SGDLS and CDR2 YYNGEE come from the germline V gene. V lost 2 bases and J lost 9, with 21 bases in between. The CDR3 extends over 16 amino acids. CDR3 nucleotide sequence: TGTGCCAGCAGCGTTGGGGTGGGCCTCCCACAGGGTGAGCAGTTCTTC. Its translation is CASSVGVGLPQGEQFF.

The V and J genes are TRBV18 and TRBJ1-2; D remains ambiguous. Deletions cut 2 bases from V and 5 bases from J, with 6 bases between. The CDR3 consists of 12 residues. Germline V lookup: CDR1 KGHSH, CDR2 LQKENI. Here the CDR3 reads CASSPAVYGYTF. As DNA, the CDR3 is TGTGCCAGCTCACCAGCAGTTTATGGCTACACCTTC. Drawing the rest from reference TRBV18 and TRBJ1-2, the complete variable domain is NAGVMQNPRHLVRRRGQEARLRCSPMKGHSHVYWYRQLPEEGLKFMVYLQKENIIDESGMPKERFSAEFPKEGPSILRIQQVVRGDSAAYFCASSPAVYGYTFGSGTRLTVV.

V gene TRBV11-1 combines with J gene TRBJ1-1; 8 bases fit TRBD1. There are 14 residues in the CDR3. The ends lost 5 bases at V and 1 base at J; junction bases unmatched: 3. CDR1 is SGHAT, CDR2 FQDESV, per germline (reference sequence). CDR3 nucleotide sequence: TGTGCCAGCAGCGGGGGACAGGCGAACACTGAAGCTTTCTTT. It is translated as CASSGGQANTEAFF.